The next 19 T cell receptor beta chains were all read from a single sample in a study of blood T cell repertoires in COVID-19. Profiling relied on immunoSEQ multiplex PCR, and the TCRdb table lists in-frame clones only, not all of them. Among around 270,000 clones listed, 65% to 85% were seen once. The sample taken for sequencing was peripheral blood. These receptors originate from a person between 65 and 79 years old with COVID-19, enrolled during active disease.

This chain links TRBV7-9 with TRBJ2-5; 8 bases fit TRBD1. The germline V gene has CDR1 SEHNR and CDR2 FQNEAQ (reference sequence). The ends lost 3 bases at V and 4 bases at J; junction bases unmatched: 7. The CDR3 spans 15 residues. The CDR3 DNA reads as TGTGCCAGCAGCTTCTCCTGGACAGGGCGAGAGACCCAGTACTTC. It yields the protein CASSFSWTGRETQYF.

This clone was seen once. Here the CDR3 DNA reads TGTGCCACCAGCAGAGACGTAGCGGGGGGCGGGGCCTCCTACGAGCAGTACTTC. This encodes CATSRDVAGGGASYEQYF. The V call is TRBV15, the J call TRBJ2-7, with 10 bases that match TRBD2. The CDR3 has 18 residues. The V gene's germline CDR1 is LNHNV and CDR2 YYDKDF (reference sequence). The V segment lost 0 bases and the J segment 0 bases; nucleotides outside the gene matches: 8. The whole variable domain, remainder taken from reference TRBV15 and TRBJ2-7, is DAMVIQNPRYQVTQFGKPVTLSCSQTLNHNVMYWYQQKSSQAPKLLFHYYDKDFNNEADTPDNFQSRRPNTSFCFLDIRSPGLGDTAMYLCATSRDVAGGGASYEQYFGPGTRLTVT.

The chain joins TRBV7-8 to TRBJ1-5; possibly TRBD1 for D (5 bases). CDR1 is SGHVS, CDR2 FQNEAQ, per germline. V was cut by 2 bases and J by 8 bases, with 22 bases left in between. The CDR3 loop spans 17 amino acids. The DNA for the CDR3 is TGTGCCAGCAGCTTATTAGGGGAAGTAGGCTATCAGGAGCCCCAGCATTTT. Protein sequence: CASSLLGEVGYQEPQHF.

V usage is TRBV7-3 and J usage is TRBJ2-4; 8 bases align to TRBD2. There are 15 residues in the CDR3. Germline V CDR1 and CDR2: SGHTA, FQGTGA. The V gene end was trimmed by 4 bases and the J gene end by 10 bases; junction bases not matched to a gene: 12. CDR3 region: CASSYSGSGEAIQYF. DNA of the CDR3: TGTGCCAGCAGCTACAGCGGGAGTGGAGAGGCGATTCAGTACTTC. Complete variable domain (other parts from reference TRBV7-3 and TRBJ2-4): GAGVSQTPSNKVTEKGKYVELRCDPISGHTALYWYRQSLGQGPEFLIYFQGTGAADDSGLPNDRFFAVRPEGSVSTLKIQRTERGDSAVYLCASSYSGSGEAIQYFGAGTRLSVL.

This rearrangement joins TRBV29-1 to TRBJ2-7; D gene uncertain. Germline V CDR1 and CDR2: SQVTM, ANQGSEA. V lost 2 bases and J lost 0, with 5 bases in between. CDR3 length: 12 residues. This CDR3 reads CSVEYSSYEQYF. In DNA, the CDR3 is TGCAGCGTTGAATACAGCTCCTACGAGCAGTACTTC.

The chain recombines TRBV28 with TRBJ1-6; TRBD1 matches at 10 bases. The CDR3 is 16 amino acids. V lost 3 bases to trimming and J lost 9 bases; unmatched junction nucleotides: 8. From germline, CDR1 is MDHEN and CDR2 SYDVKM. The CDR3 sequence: CASSLMPGQGSSPLHF. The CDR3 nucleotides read TGTGCCAGCAGTTTGATGCCGGGACAGGGGTCTTCACCCCTCCACTTT.

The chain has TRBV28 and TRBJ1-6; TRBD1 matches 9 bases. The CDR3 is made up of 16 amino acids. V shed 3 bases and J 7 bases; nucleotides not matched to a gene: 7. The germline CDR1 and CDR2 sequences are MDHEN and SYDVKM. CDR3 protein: CASSFDRGVENSPLHF. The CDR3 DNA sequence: TGTGCCAGCAGTTTCGACAGGGGGGTCGAGAATTCACCCCTCCACTTT.

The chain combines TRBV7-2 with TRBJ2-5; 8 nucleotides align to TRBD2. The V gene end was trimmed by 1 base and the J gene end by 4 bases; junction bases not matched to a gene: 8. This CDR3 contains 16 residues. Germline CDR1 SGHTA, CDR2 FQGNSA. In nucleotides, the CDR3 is TGTGCCAGCAGCTTAGACCCGGGAGGGCGCGGAGAGACCCAGTACTTC. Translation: CASSLDPGGRGETQYF.

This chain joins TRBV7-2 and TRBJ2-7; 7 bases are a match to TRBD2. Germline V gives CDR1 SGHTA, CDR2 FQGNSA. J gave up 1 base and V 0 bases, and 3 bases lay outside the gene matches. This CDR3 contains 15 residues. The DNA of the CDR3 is TGTGCCAGCAGCTTAGCTCCGGGACTATCCTACGAGCAGTACTTC. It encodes CASSLAPGLSYEQYF.

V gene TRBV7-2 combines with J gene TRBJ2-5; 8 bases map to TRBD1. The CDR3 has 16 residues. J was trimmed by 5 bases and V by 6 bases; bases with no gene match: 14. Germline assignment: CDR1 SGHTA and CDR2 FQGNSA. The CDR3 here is CASRSILLTGVETQYF. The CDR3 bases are TGTGCCAGCAGATCGATCCTCCTGACAGGGGTGGAGACCCAGTACTTC.

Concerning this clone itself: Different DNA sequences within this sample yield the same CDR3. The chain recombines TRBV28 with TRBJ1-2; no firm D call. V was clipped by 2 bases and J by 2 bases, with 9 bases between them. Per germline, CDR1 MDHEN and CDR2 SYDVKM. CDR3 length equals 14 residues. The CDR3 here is CASSLTVPNYGYTF. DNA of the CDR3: TGTGCCAGCAGTTTAACAGTACCCAACTATGGCTACACCTTC.

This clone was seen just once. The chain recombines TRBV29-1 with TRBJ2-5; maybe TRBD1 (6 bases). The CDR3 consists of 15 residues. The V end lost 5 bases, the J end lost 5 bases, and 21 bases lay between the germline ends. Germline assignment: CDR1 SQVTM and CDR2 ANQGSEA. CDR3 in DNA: TGCAGCGTTCGTAAGGCAGGGGATGTCGGCGAGACCCAGTACTTC. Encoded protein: CSVRKAGDVGETQYF.

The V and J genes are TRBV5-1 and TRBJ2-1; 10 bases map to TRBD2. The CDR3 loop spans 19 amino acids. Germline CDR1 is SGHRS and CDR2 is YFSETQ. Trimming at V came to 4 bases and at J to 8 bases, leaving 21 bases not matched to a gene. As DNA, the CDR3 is TGCGCCAGCAGCCCTCGTGCCGGGGGAGGGCTAGCGGGAGTTTATGAGCAGTTCTTC. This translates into CASSPRAGGGLAGVYEQFF.

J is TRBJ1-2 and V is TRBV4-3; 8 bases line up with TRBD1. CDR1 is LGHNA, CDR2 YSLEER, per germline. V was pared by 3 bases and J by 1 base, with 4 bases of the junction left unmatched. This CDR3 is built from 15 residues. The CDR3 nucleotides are TGCGCCAGCAGCCAGTGGACAGGGTTTAACTATGGCTACACCTTC. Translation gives CASSQWTGFNYGYTF.

The CDR3 protein is CASSHFPSGRGEQYF. Written as DNA, the CDR3 is TGTGCCAGCAGCCACTTCCCTAGCGGGAGAGGCGAGCAGTACTTC. V and J are TRBV3-1 (or the pseudogene TRBV3-2) and TRBJ2-7, with 10 positions matching TRBD2. The CDR3 is made up of 15 amino acids. Unmatched junction bases numbered 8, after V lost 3 bases and J lost 6 bases. Per germline, CDR1 LGHDT and CDR2 YNNKEL (reference sequence).

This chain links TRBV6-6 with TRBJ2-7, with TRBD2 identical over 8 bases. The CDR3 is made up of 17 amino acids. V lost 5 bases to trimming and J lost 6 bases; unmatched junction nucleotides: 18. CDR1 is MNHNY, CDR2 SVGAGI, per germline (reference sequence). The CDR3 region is CASSPNKGVAGNPEQYF. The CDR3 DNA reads TGTGCCAGCAGTCCAAACAAGGGGGTAGCGGGGAATCCCGAGCAGTACTTC.

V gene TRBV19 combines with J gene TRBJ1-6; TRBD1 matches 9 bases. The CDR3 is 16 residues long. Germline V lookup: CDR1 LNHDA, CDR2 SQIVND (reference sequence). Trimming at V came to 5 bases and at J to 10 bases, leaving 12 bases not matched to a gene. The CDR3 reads CASSPSAGTGRSPLHF. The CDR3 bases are TGTGCCAGTAGTCCCTCAGCCGGGACAGGGCGATCACCCCTCCACTTT.

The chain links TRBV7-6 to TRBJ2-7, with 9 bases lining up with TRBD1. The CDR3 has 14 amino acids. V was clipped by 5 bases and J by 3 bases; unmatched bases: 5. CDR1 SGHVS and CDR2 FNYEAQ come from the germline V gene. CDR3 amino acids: CASSPRTGVYEQYF. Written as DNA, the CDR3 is TGTGCCAGCAGCCCTCGGACAGGGGTCTACGAGCAGTACTTC.

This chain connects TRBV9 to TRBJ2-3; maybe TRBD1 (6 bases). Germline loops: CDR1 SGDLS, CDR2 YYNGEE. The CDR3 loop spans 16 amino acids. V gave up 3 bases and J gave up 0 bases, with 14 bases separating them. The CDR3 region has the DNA TGTGCCAGCAGCGCCGCAGGGGCAAAAAGCACAGATACGCAGTATTTT. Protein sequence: CASSAAGAKSTDTQYF.